Listed below are T cell receptor beta chains from one sample, sequenced in a study of PD-1 blockade in classical Hodgkin lymphoma. The table came from immunoSEQ multiplex PCR; TCRdb's copy has only in-frame clones and leaves some out. The sample comprises about 50,000 clones, about 80% of which are singletons, and approximately 12% rests with the top ten. This sample comprised peripheral blood mononuclear cells (PBMCs), obtained before the fourth cycle of nivolumab. These receptor sequences come from a human donor with classical Hodgkin lymphoma. CDR3s include the opening cysteine and the closing phenylalanine or tryptophan. D genes are given only for firm matches. Only part of the rows carry a size: once, few, many, or a class if the clone is expanded.

TRBV5-1	TRBJ1-2	-	-	TGCGCCAGCAGATTGGAGAACTATGGCTACACCTTC	CASRLENYGYTF
TRBV19	TRBJ1-5	-	-	TGTGCCAGTAGTCCCTGGGACACCACAACTCGGGATGCCAATCAGCCCCAGCATTTT	CASSPWDTTTRDANQPQHF
TRBV14	TRBJ2-7	TRBD2	-	TGCCGACTAGCGGGAGTTTTTTACCTTCTCTACGAGCAGTACTTC	CRLAGVFYLLYEQYF
TRBV28	TRBJ1-3	-	-	TGTGCCAGCAGTCCCTCCAGGGGCTCTGGAAACACCATATATTTT	CASSPSRGSGNTIYF
TRBV2	TRBJ2-7	-	-	TGTGCCAGCTTATATGGAGAAGGAGACACTTCCTACGAGCAGTACTTC	CASLYGEGDTSYEQYF
TRBV6-6	TRBJ2-6	-	-	TGTGCCAGCAGGGTTACAGGGTTAGGGGCCAACGTCCTGACTTTC	CASRVTGLGANVLTF
TRBV25-1	TRBJ2-5	-	-	TGTGCCAGCAGTGAATACGGCCGACAGGGAGGGGGCCAAGAGACCCAGTACTTC	CASSEYGRQGGGQETQYF
TRBV9	TRBJ1-2	TRBD1	-	TGTGCCAGCAGCGTAGCTTTTACCCCCGGACAGGACTATGGCTACACCTTC	CASSVAFTPGQDYGYTF
TRBV6-5	TRBJ1-1	-	-	TGTGCCAGCAGTTACATGGATTCTGAAGCTTTCTTT	CASSYMDSEAFF
TRBV6-1	TRBJ2-7	-	once	TGTGCCAGCGACCTCGGGGACCTTAAGGACGAGCAGTACTTC	CASDLGDLKDEQYF
TRBV19	TRBJ2-5	TRBD2	few	TGTGCCAGTAGTAGGAAGGCTAGCGGGAGACACCAAGAGACCCAGTACTTC	CASSRKASGRHQETQYF
TRBV19	TRBJ2-7	-	-	TGTGCCAGTAGTATATCAGGGGGGTACTACGAGCAGTACTTC	CASSISGGYYEQYF
TRBV7-8	TRBJ2-2	TRBD2	-	TGTGCCAGCAGCCTCGGGACTAGCAAAATCGGGGAGCTGTTTTTT	CASSLGTSKIGELFF
TRBV19	TRBJ2-7	-	-	TGTGCCAGTAGTATGGAGGGGACAGACCTGGGGTACGAGCAGTACTTC	CASSMEGTDLGYEQYF
TRBV5-6	TRBJ2-2	TRBD2	-	TGTGCCAGCAGCCCGACTAGCGGGAGAGAGTGGGGCACCGGGGAGCTGTTTTTT	CASSPTSGREWGTGELFF
TRBV6-5	TRBJ2-3	-	-	TGTGCCAGCAAGGGGACCGATACGCAGTATTTT	CASKGTDTQYF
TRBV27	TRBJ2-1	TRBD2	once	TGTGCCAGCAGTTCCGAGGGACTAGCGGGAGGTGAGCAGTTCTTC	CASSSEGLAGGEQFF
TRBV7-9	TRBJ1-2	TRBD1	-	TGTGCCAGCAGCTTCGGACAGGGGGCACATGGCTACACCTTC	CASSFGQGAHGYTF
TRBV6-5	TRBJ2-7	-	-	TGTGCCAGCAGTGGACGGAGCTACGAGCAGTACTTC	CASSGRSYEQYF
TRBV5-6	TRBJ2-1	-	-	TGTGCCAGCAGCTTGTGGGGTCTGATCAATGAGCAGTTCTTC	CASSLWGLINEQFF
TRBV7-8	TRBJ2-1	-	-	TGTGCCAGCAGCCCACTGTTGGCGGGACGAACCAATGAGCAGTTCTTC	CASSPLLAGRTNEQFF
TRBV27	TRBJ1-5	TRBD1	-	TGTGCCAGCAGTAGACAGGGTTCAAGCAATCAGCCCCAGCATTTT	CASSRQGSSNQPQHF
TRBV19	TRBJ2-3	TRBD1	-	TGTGCCAGTAACTTAGGACAGGTCACAGATACGCAGTATTTT	CASNLGQVTDTQYF
TRBV18	TRBJ2-2	-	many	TGTGCCAGCTCCCCGACGGACGATACCACCGGGGAGCTGTTTTTT	CASSPTDDTTGELFF
TRBV27	TRBJ2-2	-	once	TGTGCCAGCAGCCCCGGAACCGGGGAGCTGTTTTTT	CASSPGTGELFF
TRBV5-4	TRBJ1-1	-	-	TGTGCCAGCAGCTTGGTCCCCGGGGGAAGGTCGGGGGGCACTGAAGCTTTCTTT	CASSLVPGGRSGGTEAFF
TRBV7-9	TRBJ2-1	-	few	TGTGCCAGCAGCCGCTTTGGACAGTCCTACAATGAGCAGTTCTTC	CASSRFGQSYNEQFF
TRBV28	TRBJ1-5	TRBD1	-	TGTGCCAGCAGTTTAGGCCGGGGGACAGCGGGGCTCAATCAGCCCCAGCATTTT	CASSLGRGTAGLNQPQHF
TRBV25-1	TRBJ1-1	-	-	TGTGCCAGCAGTGATGTGGGGGGCTACACTGAAGCTTTCTTT	CASSDVGGYTEAFF
TRBV7-9	TRBJ2-7	-	-	TGTGCCAGCAGCTTCCTCGACGAGCAGTACTTC	CASSFLDEQYF
TRBV6-5	TRBJ2-7	-	-	TGTGCCAGCAGTTACTCAGGGACACAAACCTACGAGCAGTACTTC	CASSYSGTQTYEQYF
TRBV4-3	TRBJ2-7	TRBD1	-	TGCGCCAGCAGCTTGGGACAGGGAGGATACGAGCAGTACTTC	CASSLGQGGYEQYF
TRBV2	TRBJ2-5	-	-	TGTGCCAGCAGACAGGACCAAGAGACCCAGTACTTC	CASRQDQETQYF
TRBV19	TRBJ2-7	-	-	TGTGCCAGTAGTTCTCTAGCGAGAGAGCAGTACTTC	CASSSLAREQYF
TRBV6-1	TRBJ1-2	TRBD1	-	TGTGCCAGCAGTGAAGTTCCGGGACAGGATTCCCCTTTAGGCTACACCTTC	CASSEVPGQDSPLGYTF
TRBV7-2	TRBJ2-5	TRBD2	-	TGTGCCAGCAGTCCCCCTCCCGGGACTAGCGGCCTCCAAGAGACCCAGTACTTC	CASSPPPGTSGLQETQYF
TRBV2	TRBJ1-2	-	-	TGTGCCAGCAGGGGTCGGGGCGAGGGCTACACCTTC	CASRGRGEGYTF
TRBV28	TRBJ1-2	TRBD1	-	TGTGCCAGCAGGCAACCGGGACAGGTCTATGGCTACACCTTC	CASRQPGQVYGYTF
TRBV27	TRBJ2-2	-	-	TGTGCCAGCAGTTTAGCAGGCTACACCGGGGAGCTGTTTTTT	CASSLAGYTGELFF
TRBV5-4	TRBJ2-1	TRBD2	-	TGTGCCAGCAGCAGCAGCCTAGCGGGAGCCGCTGAGCAGTTCTTC	CASSSSLAGAAEQFF
TRBV4-3	TRBJ1-5	TRBD1	-	TGCGCCAGCAGCCAAGATTGGACAGGGTTCGGTCAGCCCCAGCATTTT	CASSQDWTGFGQPQHF